This TCR beta chain originates from a study of cytomegalovirus exposure and HLA in healthy donors. Study results and caveats: Researchers counted 164 TCR beta chains as cytomegalovirus-associated. Testing in vitro showed a few CMV-associated chains specific for CMV antigens. Cytomegalovirus status was reportedly diagnosed by the classifier with high sensitivity and specificity.

While the first cohort had fewer than 850 subjects, the donors belonged to the separate validation cohort of about 130 subjects. Data came from immunoSEQ multiplex PCR; TCRdb stores just in-frame clones and leaves some out. The repertoire includes 55,000 to 70,000 clones, roughly 91% of them detected once, and about 2.2% sits in the top ten. With regard to this clone: Antigen: not known.

What was sequenced was PBMCs. This receptor was identified in a woman aged 30 to 39 in good health and CMV-seronegative.

CDR3 in DNA: TGTGCCAGCTCAGCTGATTCAGGGGGCGACCTTGGGGCGGGAAACACCATATATTTT. It translates to CASSADSGGDLGAGNTIYF. V gene TRBV18 combines with J gene TRBJ1-3; 8 bases map to TRBD1. This CDR3 spans 19 amino acids. The germline CDR1 and CDR2 sequences are KGHSH and LQKENI. V lost 5 bases, J lost 4 bases, and 19 bases stayed unmatched.